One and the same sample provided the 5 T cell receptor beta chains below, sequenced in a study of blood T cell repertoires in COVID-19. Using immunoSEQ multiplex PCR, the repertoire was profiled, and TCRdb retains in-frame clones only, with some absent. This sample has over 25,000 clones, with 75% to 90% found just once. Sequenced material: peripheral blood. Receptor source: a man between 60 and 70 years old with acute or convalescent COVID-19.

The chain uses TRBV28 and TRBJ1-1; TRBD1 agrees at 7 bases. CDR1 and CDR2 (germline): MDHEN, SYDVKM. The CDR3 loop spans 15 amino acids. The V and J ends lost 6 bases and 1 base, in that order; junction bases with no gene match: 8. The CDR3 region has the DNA TGTGCCAGCAGCTCAACGGGACAGAGGAACACTGAAGCTTTCTTT. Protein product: CASSSTGQRNTEAFF.

DNA for the CDR3: TGCAGTGCCCCGGGACAGGGCGTGTTGTATTTT. The encoded protein is CSAPGQGVLYF. This chain connects TRBV20-1 to TRBJ2-3; 9 bases fit TRBD1. J gave up 14 bases and V 6 bases, and 9 bases lay outside the gene matches. CDR1 and CDR2 (germline): DFQATT, SNEGSKA (reference sequence). The CDR3 length is 11 residues.

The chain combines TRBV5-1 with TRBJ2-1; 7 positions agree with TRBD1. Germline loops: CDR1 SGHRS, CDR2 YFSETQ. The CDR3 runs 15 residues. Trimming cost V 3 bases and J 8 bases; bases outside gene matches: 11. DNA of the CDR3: TGCGCCAGCAGCTCGGGTGAGGGGGCGCCCGATGAGCAGTTCTTC. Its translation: CASSSGEGAPDEQFF.

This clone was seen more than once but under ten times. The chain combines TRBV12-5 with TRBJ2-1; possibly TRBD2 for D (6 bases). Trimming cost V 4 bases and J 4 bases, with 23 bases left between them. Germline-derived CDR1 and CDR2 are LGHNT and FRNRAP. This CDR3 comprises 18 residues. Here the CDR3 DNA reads TGTGCTAGTGGTTCCACCCAAGTGGTAGCGGAAAAATACAATGAGCAGTTCTTC. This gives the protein CASGSTQVVAEKYNEQFF. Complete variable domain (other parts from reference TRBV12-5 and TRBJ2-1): DARVTQTPRHKVTEMGQEVTMRCQPILGHNTVFWYRQTMMQGLELLAYFRNRAPLDDSGMPKDRFSAEMPDATLATLKIQPSEPRDSAVYFCASGSTQVVAEKYNEQFFGPGTRLTVL.

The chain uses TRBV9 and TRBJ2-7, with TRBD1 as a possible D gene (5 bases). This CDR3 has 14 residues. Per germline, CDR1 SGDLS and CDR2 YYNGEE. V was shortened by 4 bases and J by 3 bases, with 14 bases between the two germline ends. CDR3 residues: CASSHIGDSYEQYF. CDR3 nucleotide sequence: TGTGCCAGCAGCCACATAGGGGATAGCTACGAGCAGTACTTC.